Following are 2 T cell receptor beta chains from one sample sequenced in a study of tissue T cells after allogeneic stem cell transplantation. Sequencing was performed with immunoSEQ multiplex PCR; in TCRdb, only in-frame clones are kept and a portion is missing. The sample includes about 25,000 clones, around 67% of them seen just once. The sequences come from tissue from the ileum, collected at autopsy. Receptors originate from a female donor older than 55 with lung cancer.

The chain recombines TRBV6-2 or TRBV6-3 with TRBJ2-7; TRBD2 aligns across 8 bases. The CDR3 covers 15 residues. V dropped 6 bases and J dropped 4; count of bases not matched to a gene: 11. CDR1 is MNHEY and CDR2 is SVGEGT in the germline V gene. The CDR3 is CASSHGGGPPYEQYF. The CDR3 DNA follows: TGTGCCAGCAGCCACGGGGGGGGACCACCGTACGAGCAGTACTTC.

The chain links TRBV24-1 to TRBJ2-1; 8 bases match TRBD2. The germline V gene has CDR1 KGHDR and CDR2 SFDVKD. The CDR3 spans 16 residues. V lost 4 bases and J lost 2; bases outside the gene matches: 6. The CDR3 region has the DNA TGTGCCACCAGTGACCCGAGCGGGAGCCCCTACAATGAGCAGTTCTTC. Translation: CATSDPSGSPYNEQFF.